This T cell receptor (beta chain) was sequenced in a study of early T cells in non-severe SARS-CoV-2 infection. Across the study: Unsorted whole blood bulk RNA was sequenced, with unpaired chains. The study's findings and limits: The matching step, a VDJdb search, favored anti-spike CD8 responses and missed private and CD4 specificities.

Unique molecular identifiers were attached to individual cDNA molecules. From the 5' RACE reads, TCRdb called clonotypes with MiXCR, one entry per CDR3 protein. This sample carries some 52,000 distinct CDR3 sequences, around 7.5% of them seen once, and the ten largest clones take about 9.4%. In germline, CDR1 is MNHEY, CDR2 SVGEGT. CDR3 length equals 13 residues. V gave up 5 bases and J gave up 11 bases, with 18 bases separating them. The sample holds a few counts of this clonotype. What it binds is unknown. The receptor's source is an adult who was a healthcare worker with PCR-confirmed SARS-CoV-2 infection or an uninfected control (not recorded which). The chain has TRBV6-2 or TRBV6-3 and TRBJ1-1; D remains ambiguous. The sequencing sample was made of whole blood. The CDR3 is CASSPSGSLHAFF. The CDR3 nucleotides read TGTGCCAGCAGTCCCTCCGGGAGCCTGCATGCTTTCTTT.